The TCR beta chain described here comes from a study of OX40 agonist ivuxolimab in advanced cancers. For the study at large: Dose-escalation patients suffered from hepatocellular carcinoma, melanoma, renal cell or head and neck cancer.

The germline V gene has CDR1 LGHNA and CDR2 YNFKEQ. The CDR3 extends over 16 amino acids. Unmatched junction bases numbered 5, after V lost 1 base and J lost 0 bases. The protocol was immunoSEQ multiplex PCR, while the TCRdb copy is restricted to in-frame clones and leaves out a portion. The data contain tens of thousands of clones, more than 85% of them singletons. The gene calls are TRBV4-2 and TRBJ1-1; 7 bases match TRBD1. This TCR was recovered from an adult with an advanced solid tumor such as melanoma, head and neck, liver or kidney cancer. Sequenced material: CD4+ or CD8+ T cells sorted from blood, taken in a trial of the OX40 agonist ivuxolimab. The CDR3 loop is CASSQAETGMNTEAFF. The CDR3 region has the DNA TGTGCCAGCAGCCAAGCCGAGACAGGGATGAACACTGAAGCTTTCTTT.